These 17 T cell receptor beta chains were sequenced from one sample in a study of blood T cell repertoires in COVID-19. Sequenced by immunoSEQ multiplex PCR; TCRdb stores in-frame clones only, minus some. The data contain just under 65,000 clones, 65% to 80% of them singletons. Sequenced input: peripheral blood. Receptors were obtained from a human donor in a cohort sampled during active COVID-19.

The rearrangement links TRBV2 to TRBJ2-3, with TRBD1 matching over 10 bases. Losses at the gene ends were 4 bases for V and 0 bases for J; bases not matched to a gene: 1. The CDR3 extends over 15 amino acids. Germline V lookup: CDR1 SNHLY, CDR2 FYNNEI. The CDR3 nucleotides are TGTGCCAGCAGTGGGACAGGGGGAAGCACAGATACGCAGTATTTT. This encodes CASSGTGGSTDTQYF.

The J gene is TRBJ1-1, the V gene TRBV27; 11 bases are shared with TRBD1. The trim removed 5 bases at V and 0 bases at J, leaving 8 bases unmatched. The CDR3 is 17 amino acids. The germline CDR1 and CDR2 sequences are MNHEY and SMNVEV (reference sequence). The CDR3 DNA sequence: TGTGCCAGCAGTCCGGCGGGGACAGGGGGTTTGAACACTGAAGCTTTCTTT. Protein: CASSPAGTGGLNTEAFF.

The V gene is TRBV14, the J gene TRBJ1-1; D unclear. CDR1 and CDR2 (germline): SGHDN, FVKESK. This CDR3 spans 13 amino acids. Trimming took 4 bases from V and 2 from J, leaving 8 bases between them. The CDR3 bases are TGTGCCAGCAGCCCGACGGGAAACACTGAAGCTTTCTTT. It translates to CASSPTGNTEAFF.

The chain employs TRBV5-1 and TRBJ1-1; tentative D call: TRBD1 (6 bases). Germline V gene data show CDR1 as SGHRS and CDR2 as YFSETQ. CDR3 length: 15 amino acids. Trimming removed 0 bases from V and 5 bases from J, with 14 bases in between. The CDR3 bases are TGCGCCAGCAGCTTGGCCGGGGGGCTAGGGACTGAAGCTTTCTTT. Amino acid sequence: CASSLAGGLGTEAFF.

The chain couples TRBV29-1 to TRBJ2-3; TRBD2 matches 9 bases. Trimming took 3 bases from V and 4 from J; bases not matched to a gene: 8. The CDR3 has 15 amino acids. CDR1 and CDR2 from the germline V gene are SQVTM and ANQGSEA. CDR3 residues: CSVDSGLARADTQYF. The CDR3 DNA reads as TGCAGCGTTGACTCGGGACTAGCAAGGGCAGATACGCAGTATTTT.

This chain connects TRBV29-1 to TRBJ2-7; 7 bases fit TRBD1. The CDR3 has 11 residues. J lost 6 bases, V lost 5 bases, and 4 bases had no gene match. Per the germline V gene, CDR1 is SQVTM and CDR2 is ANQGSEA. The CDR3 bases are TGCAGCGTTCACAGGGGTGGCGAGCAGTACTTC. Residues: CSVHRGGEQYF.

The chain couples TRBV5-1 to TRBJ2-2, with 12 bases identical to TRBD2. V lost 0 bases to trimming and J lost 0 bases; unmatched junction nucleotides: 6. In germline, CDR1 is SGHRS, CDR2 YFSETQ. This CDR3 spans 19 amino acids. CDR3 sequence reads: CASSLGIGLAGSNTGELFF. CDR3 bases: TGCGCCAGCAGCTTGGGCATTGGACTAGCGGGGTCGAACACCGGGGAGCTGTTTTTT.

This chain links TRBV7-2 with TRBJ2-7; 8 positions agree with TRBD1. The CDR3 covers 14 residues. Trimming at V came to 3 bases and at J to 2 bases, leaving 3 bases not matched to a gene. Per germline, CDR1 SGHTA and CDR2 FQGNSA. CDR3 coding DNA: TGTGCCAGCAGCTTGAGGGACAGGCCCTACGAGCAGTACTTC. This translates into CASSLRDRPYEQYF.

V is TRBV7-9 and J is TRBJ2-5; TRBD2 agrees at 13 bases. J gave up 1 base and V 1 base, and 6 bases lay outside the gene matches. CDR3 length: 18 residues. The germline gives CDR1 SEHNR, CDR2 FQNEAQ (reference sequence). The CDR3 nucleotides read TGTGCCAGCAGCTTAGGCACTAGCGGGGGGGGTCGCCAAGAGACCCAGTACTTC. It is translated as CASSLGTSGGGRQETQYF.

This clone was observed a single time. The genes are TRBV5-1 and TRBJ1-1, with D possibly TRBD1 on 6 matching bases. Per the germline V gene, CDR1 is SGHRS and CDR2 is YFSETQ. The CDR3 is made up of 15 amino acids. Trimming took off 0 bases at V and 4 bases at J, with 13 bases between the two ends. The CDR3 loop reads CASSLGGGLVTEAFF. The CDR3 nucleotides are TGCGCCAGCAGCTTGGGGGGGGGCCTGGTCACTGAAGCTTTCTTT.

This clone was picked up a small number of times. This rearrangement joins TRBV18 to TRBJ1-5, with no clear D. The V gene's germline CDR1 is KGHSH and CDR2 LQKENI. V was shortened by 5 bases and J by 3 bases, with 11 bases between the two germline ends. The CDR3 length is 14 residues. For the CDR3, the DNA is TGTGCCAGCTCAGGCGGGGATCTCAATCAGCCCCAGCATTTT. Translation gives CASSGGDLNQPQHF. The full variable domain, with the rest looked up from reference TRBV18 and TRBJ1-5, is NAGVMQNPRHLVRRRGQEARLRCSPMKGHSHVYWYRQLPEEGLKFMVYLQKENIIDESGMPKERFSAEFPKEGPSILRIQQVVRGDSAAYFCASSGGDLNQPQHFGDGTRLSIL.

The J gene is TRBJ2-4, the V gene TRBV4-3; no reliable D call. This CDR3 has 14 amino acids. Germline lookup yields CDR1 LGHNA and CDR2 YSLEER. Deletions cut 3 bases from V and 5 bases from J, with 11 bases between. The CDR3 coding sequence is TGCGCCAGCAGCCACGGTACACGGGAAAACATTCAGTACTTC. Its protein product is CASSHGTRENIQYF.

V is TRBV30 and J is TRBJ1-1, with 7 positions matching TRBD1. This CDR3 is 15 amino acids long. Unmatched junction bases numbered 12, after V lost 3 bases and J lost 5 bases. The germline gives CDR1 GTSNPN, CDR2 SVGIG (reference sequence). CDR3 sequence reads: CAWRYAGGDKTEAFF. The CDR3 nucleotides read TGTGCCTGGAGGTATGCAGGGGGTGACAAAACTGAAGCTTTCTTT.

This clone was observed a handful of times. The genes are TRBV7-8 and TRBJ1-6, with 8 bases that match TRBD1. Germline assignment: CDR1 SGHVS and CDR2 FQNEAQ. Unmatched junction bases numbered 13, after V lost 4 bases and J lost 8 bases. The CDR3 spans 17 residues. CDR3 bases: TGTGCCAGCAGCTCGCCCCTTGGACCAGGGGGCGATTCACCCCTCCACTTT. Amino acid sequence: CASSSPLGPGGDSPLHF.

The chain couples TRBV5-5 to TRBJ1-2, with TRBD1 identical over 10 bases. Germline CDR1 is SGHKS and CDR2 is YYEKEE (reference sequence). The CDR3 spans 15 residues. V was pared by 2 bases and J by 3 bases, with 4 bases of the junction left unmatched. CDR3 region: CASSLSGTGDYGYTF. CDR3 bases: TGTGCCAGCAGCTTATCCGGGACAGGGGACTATGGCTACACCTTC.

The rearrangement links TRBV5-8 to TRBJ2-5; perhaps TRBD2 as D (6 bases). Germline V CDR1 and CDR2: SGHTS, YDEGEE. With 5 bases removed from V and 1 base from J, the gap between germline ends came to 9 bases. The CDR3 spans 13 residues. The CDR3 coding sequence is TGTGCCAGCAGTCCCGGGAGCCAAGAGACCCAGTACTTC. This encodes CASSPGSQETQYF.

The chain recombines TRBV6-2 or TRBV6-3 with TRBJ2-1, with D maybe TRBD1 (6 bases). V shed 2 bases and J shed 3 bases, with 8 bases lying between them. The germline V gene has CDR1 MNHEY and CDR2 SVGEGT. The CDR3 is 14 amino acids. This CDR3 reads CASSYGTNYNEQFF. The CDR3 DNA is TGTGCCAGCAGTTACGGGACAAACTACAATGAGCAGTTCTTC.